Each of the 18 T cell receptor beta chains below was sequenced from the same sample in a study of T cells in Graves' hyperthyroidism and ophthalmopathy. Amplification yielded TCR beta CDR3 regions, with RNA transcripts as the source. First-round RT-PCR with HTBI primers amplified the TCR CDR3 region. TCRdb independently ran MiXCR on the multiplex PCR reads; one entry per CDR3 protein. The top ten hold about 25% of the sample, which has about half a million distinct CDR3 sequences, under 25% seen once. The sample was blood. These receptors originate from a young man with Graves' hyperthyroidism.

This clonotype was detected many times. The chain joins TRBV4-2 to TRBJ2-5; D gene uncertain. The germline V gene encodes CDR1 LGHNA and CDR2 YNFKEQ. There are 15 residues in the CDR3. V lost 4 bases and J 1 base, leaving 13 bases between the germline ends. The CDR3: CASSLEWSGQETQYF. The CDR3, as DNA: TGTGCCAGCAGCCTTGAGTGGAGTGGCCAAGAGACCCAGTACTTC.

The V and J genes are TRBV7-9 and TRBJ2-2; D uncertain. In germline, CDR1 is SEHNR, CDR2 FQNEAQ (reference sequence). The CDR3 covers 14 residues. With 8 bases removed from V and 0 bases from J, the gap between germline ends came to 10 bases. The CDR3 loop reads CASEASPNTGELFF. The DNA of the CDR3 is TGTGCCAGCGAGGCTTCTCCGAACACCGGGGAGCTGTTTTTT.

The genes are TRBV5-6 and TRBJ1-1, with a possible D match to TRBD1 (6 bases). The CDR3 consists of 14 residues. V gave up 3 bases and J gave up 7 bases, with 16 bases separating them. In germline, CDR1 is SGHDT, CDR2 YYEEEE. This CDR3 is CASSSKTGISEAFF. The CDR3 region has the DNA TGTGCCAGCAGCTCGAAGACAGGTATTAGTGAAGCTTTCTTT. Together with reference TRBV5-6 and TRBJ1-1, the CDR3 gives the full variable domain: DAGVTQSPTHLIKTRGQQVTLRCSPKSGHDTVSWYQQALGQGPQFIFQYYEEEERQRGNFPDRFSGHQFPNYSSELNVNALLLGDSALYLCASSSKTGISEAFFGQGTRLTVV.

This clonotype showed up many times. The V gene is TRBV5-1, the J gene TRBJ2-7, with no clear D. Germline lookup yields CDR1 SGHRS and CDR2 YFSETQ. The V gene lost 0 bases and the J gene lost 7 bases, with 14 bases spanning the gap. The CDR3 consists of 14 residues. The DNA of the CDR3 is TGCGCCAGCAGCTTGGTAAGGTCCTCGTGGGAGCAGTACTTC. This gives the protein CASSLVRSSWEQYF.

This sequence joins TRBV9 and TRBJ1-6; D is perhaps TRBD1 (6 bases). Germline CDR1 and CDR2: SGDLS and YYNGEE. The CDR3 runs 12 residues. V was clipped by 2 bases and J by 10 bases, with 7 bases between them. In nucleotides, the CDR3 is TGTGCCAGCAGCGTGGACAGCTCACCCCTCCACTTT. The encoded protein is CASSVDSSPLHF.

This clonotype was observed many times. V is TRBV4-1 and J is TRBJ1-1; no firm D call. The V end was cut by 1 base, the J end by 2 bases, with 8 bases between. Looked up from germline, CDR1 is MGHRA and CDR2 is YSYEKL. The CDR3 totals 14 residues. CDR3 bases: TGCGCCAGCAGCCAAGTCCCGAGAAACACTGAAGCTTTCTTT. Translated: CASSQVPRNTEAFF.

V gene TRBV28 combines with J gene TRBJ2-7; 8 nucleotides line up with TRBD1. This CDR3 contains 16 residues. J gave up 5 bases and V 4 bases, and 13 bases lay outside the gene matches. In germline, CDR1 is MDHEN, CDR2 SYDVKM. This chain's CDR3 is CASSSPNGQGRDEQYF. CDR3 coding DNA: TGTGCCAGCAGTTCCCCCAACGGACAGGGAAGGGACGAGCAGTACTTC.

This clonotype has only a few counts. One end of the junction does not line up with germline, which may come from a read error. The chain's CDR3 is CASSPLSNEQYF. CDR3 sequence (DNA): TGTGCCAGCAGCCCCCTCTCCAACGAGCAGTACTTC. The V call is TRBV7-9, the J call TRBJ2-7, with unresolved D. The CDR3 is 12 amino acids. The V gene's germline CDR1 is SEHNR and CDR2 FQNEAQ (reference sequence).

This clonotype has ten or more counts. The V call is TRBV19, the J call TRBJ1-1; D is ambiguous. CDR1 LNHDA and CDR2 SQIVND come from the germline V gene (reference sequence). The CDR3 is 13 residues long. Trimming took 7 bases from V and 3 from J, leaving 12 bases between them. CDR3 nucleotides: TGTGCCAGTAATCGGGCCGGGGACACTGAAGCTTTCTTT. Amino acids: CASNRAGDTEAFF.

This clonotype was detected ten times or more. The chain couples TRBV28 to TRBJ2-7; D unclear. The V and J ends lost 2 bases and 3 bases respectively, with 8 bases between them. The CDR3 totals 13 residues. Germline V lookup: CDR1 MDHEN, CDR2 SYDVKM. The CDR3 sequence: CASSLPASYEQYF. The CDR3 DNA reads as TGTGCCAGCAGTTTACCGGCTAGCTACGAGCAGTACTTC.

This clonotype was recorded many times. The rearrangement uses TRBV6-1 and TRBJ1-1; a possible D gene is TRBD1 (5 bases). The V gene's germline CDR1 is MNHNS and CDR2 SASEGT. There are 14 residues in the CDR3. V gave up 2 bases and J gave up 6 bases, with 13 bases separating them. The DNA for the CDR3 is TGTGCCAGCAGTGAACAGGGTCAAGTCGCTGAAGCTTTCTTT. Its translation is CASSEQGQVAEAFF.

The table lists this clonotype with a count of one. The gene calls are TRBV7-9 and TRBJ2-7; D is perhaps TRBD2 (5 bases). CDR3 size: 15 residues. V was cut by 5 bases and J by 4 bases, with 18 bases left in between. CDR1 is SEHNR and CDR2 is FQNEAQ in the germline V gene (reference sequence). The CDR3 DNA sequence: TGTGCCAGCAGCCCGCCAACGGGAATCGCATACGAGCAGTACTTC. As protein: CASSPPTGIAYEQYF.

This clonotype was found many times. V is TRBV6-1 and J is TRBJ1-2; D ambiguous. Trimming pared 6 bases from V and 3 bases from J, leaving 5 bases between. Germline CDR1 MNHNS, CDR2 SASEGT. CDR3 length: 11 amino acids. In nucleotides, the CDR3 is TGTGCCAGCAGGGGATACTATGGCTACACCTTC. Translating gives CASRGYYGYTF.

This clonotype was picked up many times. DNA of the CDR3: TGTGCCAGTAGTATAGATCGGGCAGGGGGCACTGAAGCTTTCTTT. This encodes CASSIDRAGGTEAFF. V is TRBV19 and J is TRBJ1-1; 7 bases match TRBD1. Unmatched junction bases numbered 5, after V lost 0 bases and J lost 4 bases. The CDR3 extends over 15 amino acids. Germline lookup yields CDR1 LNHDA and CDR2 SQIVND (reference sequence).

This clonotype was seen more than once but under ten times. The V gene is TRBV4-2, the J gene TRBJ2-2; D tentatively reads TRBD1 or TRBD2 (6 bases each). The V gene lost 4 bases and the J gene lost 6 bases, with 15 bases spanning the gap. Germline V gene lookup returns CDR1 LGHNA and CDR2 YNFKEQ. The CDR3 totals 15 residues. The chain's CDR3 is CASSPGGGWAGELFF. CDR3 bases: TGTGCCAGCAGCCCAGGAGGGGGGTGGGCCGGGGAGCTGTTTTTT.

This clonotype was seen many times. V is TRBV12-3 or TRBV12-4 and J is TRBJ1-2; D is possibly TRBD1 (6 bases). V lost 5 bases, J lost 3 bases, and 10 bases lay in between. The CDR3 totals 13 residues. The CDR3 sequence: CASSQGQHYGYTF. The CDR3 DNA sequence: TGTGCCAGCAGTCAAGGACAGCACTATGGCTACACCTTC.

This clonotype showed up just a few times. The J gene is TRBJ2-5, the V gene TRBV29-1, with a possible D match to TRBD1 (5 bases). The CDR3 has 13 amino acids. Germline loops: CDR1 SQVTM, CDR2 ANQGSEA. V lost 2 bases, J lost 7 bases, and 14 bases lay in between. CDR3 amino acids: CSVEQGGDGTQYF. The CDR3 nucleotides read TGCAGCGTTGAACAGGGTGGGGATGGGACCCAGTACTTC. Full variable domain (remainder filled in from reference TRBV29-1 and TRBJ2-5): SAVISQKPSRDICQRGTSLTIQCQVDSQVTMMFWYRQQPGQSLTLIATANQGSEATYESGFVIDKFPISRPNLTFSTLTVSNMSPEDSSIYLCSVEQGGDGTQYFGPGTRLLVL.

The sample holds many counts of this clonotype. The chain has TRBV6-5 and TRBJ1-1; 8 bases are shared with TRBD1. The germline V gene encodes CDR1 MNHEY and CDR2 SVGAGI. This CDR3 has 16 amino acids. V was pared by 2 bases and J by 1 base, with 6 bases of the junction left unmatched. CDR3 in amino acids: CASSYVSGQENTEAFF. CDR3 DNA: TGTGCCAGCAGTTACGTCTCGGGACAGGAGAACACTGAAGCTTTCTTT.